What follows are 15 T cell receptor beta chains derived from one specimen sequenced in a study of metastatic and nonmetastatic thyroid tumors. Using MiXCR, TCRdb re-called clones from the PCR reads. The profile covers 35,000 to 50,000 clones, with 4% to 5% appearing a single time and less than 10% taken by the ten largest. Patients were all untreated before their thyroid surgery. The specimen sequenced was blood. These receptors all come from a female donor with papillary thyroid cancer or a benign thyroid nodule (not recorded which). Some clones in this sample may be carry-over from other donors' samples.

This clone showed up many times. CDR3 amino acids: CASSISVGELFF. The DNA of the CDR3 is TGTGCCAGCAGCATTAGCGTCGGGGAGCTGTTTTTT. V and J are TRBV5-4 and TRBJ2-2; the D gene is possibly TRBD2 (5 bases). CDR3 length equals 12 residues. V lost 4 bases, J lost 7 bases, and 8 bases lay in between. Per germline, CDR1 SGHNT and CDR2 YYREEE (reference sequence).

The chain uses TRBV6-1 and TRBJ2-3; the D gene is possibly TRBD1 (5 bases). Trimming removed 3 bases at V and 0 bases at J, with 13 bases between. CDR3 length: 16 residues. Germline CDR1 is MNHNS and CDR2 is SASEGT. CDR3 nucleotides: TGTGCCAGCAGTGATCCTAAGGGGCCAAGCACAGATACGCAGTATTTT. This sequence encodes CASSDPKGPSTDTQYF.

CDR3 region: CASSSPWGFYEQYF. In DNA form, the CDR3 reads TGTGCCAGCAGCTCCCCCTGGGGATTCTACGAGCAGTACTTC. This chain connects TRBV11-2 to TRBJ2-7; D unclear. Germline V lookup: CDR1 SGHAT, CDR2 FQNNGV. V lost 4 bases and J lost 3, with 13 bases in between. The CDR3 loop spans 14 amino acids.

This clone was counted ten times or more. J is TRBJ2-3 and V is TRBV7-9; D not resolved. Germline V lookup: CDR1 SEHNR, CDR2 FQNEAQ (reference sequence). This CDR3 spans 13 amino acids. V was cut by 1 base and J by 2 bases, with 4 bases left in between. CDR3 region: CASSLGATDTQYF. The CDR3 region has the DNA TGTGCCAGCAGCTTAGGGGCCACAGATACGCAGTATTTT.

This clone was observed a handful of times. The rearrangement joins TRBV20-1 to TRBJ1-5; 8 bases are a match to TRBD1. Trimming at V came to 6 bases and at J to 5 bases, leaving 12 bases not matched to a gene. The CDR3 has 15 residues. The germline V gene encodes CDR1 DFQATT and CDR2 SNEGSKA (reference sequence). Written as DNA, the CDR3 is TGCAGTGCCCGTGGCACAGCAGGGGGCGATCAGCCCCAGCATTTT. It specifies CSARGTAGGDQPQHF.

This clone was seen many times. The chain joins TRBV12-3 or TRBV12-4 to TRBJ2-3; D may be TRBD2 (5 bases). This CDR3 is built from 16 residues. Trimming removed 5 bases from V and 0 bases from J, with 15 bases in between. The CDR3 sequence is CASSRRGPPSTDTQYF. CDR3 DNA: TGTGCCAGCAGTAGAAGAGGGCCTCCTAGCACAGATACGCAGTATTTT.

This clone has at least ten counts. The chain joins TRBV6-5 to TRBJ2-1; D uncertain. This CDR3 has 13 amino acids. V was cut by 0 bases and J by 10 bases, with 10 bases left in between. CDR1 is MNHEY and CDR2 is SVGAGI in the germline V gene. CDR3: CASSYSGSGEQFF. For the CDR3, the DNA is TGTGCCAGCAGTTACTCCGGCTCCGGGGAGCAGTTCTTC.

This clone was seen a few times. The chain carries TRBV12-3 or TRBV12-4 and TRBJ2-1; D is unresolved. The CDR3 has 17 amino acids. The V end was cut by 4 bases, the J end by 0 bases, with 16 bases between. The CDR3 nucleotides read TGTGCCAGCAGTTCCGCGCTAGGCCCTAGCTCCTACAATGAGCAGTTCTTC. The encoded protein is CASSSALGPSSYNEQFF.

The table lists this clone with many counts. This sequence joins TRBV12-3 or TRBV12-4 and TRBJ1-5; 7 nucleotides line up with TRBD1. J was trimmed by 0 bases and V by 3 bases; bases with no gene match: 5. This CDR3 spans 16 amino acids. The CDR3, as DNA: TGTGCCAGCAGTTTTAGACAGGGAGTTAGCAATCAGCCCCAGCATTTT. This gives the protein CASSFRQGVSNQPQHF.

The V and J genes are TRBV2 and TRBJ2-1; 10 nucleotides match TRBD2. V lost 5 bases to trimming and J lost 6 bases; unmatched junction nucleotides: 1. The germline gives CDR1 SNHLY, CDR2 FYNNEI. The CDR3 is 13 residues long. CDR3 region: CASSRLAGNEQFF. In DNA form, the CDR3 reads TGTGCCAGCAGTCGACTAGCGGGCAATGAGCAGTTCTTC.

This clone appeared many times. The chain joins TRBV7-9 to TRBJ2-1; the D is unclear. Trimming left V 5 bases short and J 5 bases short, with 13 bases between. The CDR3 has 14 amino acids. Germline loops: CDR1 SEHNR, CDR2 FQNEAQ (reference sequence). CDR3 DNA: TGTGCCAGCAGCGAGCGAGCGACTCACAATGAGCAGTTCTTC. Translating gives CASSERATHNEQFF.

CDR3 region: CASNSRLGGVTQYF. CDR3 DNA: TGTGCCAGCAATTCACGACTAGGGGGAGTGACACAGTACTTC. The gene calls are TRBV6-2 or TRBV6-3 and TRBJ2-5, with D possibly called TRBD1 or TRBD2 (6 bases each). The germline V gene encodes CDR1 MNHEY and CDR2 SVGEGT. V shed 7 bases and J shed 11 bases, with 23 bases lying between them. The CDR3 sequence is 14 residues long.

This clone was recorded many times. The CDR3 spells CASSSRTGSTDTQYF. The DNA of the CDR3 is TGTGCCAGCAGCTCTAGGACAGGGAGCACAGATACGCAGTATTTT. This chain uses TRBV7-6 with TRBJ2-3, with 8 bases fitting TRBD1. CDR1 is SGHVS, CDR2 FNYEAQ, per germline. The ends lost 4 bases at V and 0 bases at J; junction bases unmatched: 3. CDR3 size: 15 residues.

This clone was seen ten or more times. The CDR3 region is CSALELLAGVYNEQFF. The CDR3 nucleotides are TGCAGTGCTCTGGAGCTACTAGCGGGAGTCTACAATGAGCAGTTCTTC. J is TRBJ2-1 and V is TRBV20-1; 11 bases are shared with TRBD2. Trimming at V came to 5 bases and at J to 3 bases, leaving 9 bases not matched to a gene. The CDR3 totals 16 residues. Germline V gives CDR1 DFQATT, CDR2 SNEGSKA (reference sequence).

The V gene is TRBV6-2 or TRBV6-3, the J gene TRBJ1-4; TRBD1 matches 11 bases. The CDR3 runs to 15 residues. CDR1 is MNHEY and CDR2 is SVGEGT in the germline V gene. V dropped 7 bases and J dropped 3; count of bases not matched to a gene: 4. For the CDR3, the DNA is TGTGCCAGCAAGGACAGGGGGCCCGCTAATGAAAAACTGTTTTTT. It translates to CASKDRGPANEKLFF.